This is a list of T cell receptor beta chains from one sample in a study of blood T cell repertoires in COVID-19. Assay: immunoSEQ multiplex PCR; the TCRdb copy retains only in-frame clones and omits some. The data show 140,000 or so clones, 75% to 90% seen once. Source material: peripheral blood. The receptors originated from a man aged 45-60 years who had recovered from COVID-19. CDR3s include the opening cysteine and the closing phenylalanine or tryptophan. A D gene is named only where the DNA matches it firmly. Not every row has a clone size; where given, it reads once, few, many or a size class.

>TRBJ1-5|.|TRBV27|.
CASSSTQGLNQPQHF
TGTGCCAGCAGTTCCACCCAGGGACTCAATCAGCCCCAGCATTTT
>TRBJ2-3|TRBD2|TRBV6-4|few
CASSDSSGGTDTQYF
TGTGCCAGCAGTGACTCGAGCGGGGGCACAGATACGCAGTATTTT
>TRBJ2-6|TRBD2|TRBV4-3|.
CASSQTTGGNSGANVLTF
TGCGCCAGCAGCCAAACAACGGGGGGGAACTCTGGGGCCAACGTCCTGACTTTC
>TRBJ2-1|TRBD2|TRBV19|.
CASSIVLAGGGEQFF
TGTGCCAGTAGTATTGTTCTAGCGGGGGGTGGTGAGCAGTTCTTC
>TRBJ2-7|.|TRBV5-1|few
CASSLDRYEQYF
TGCGCCAGCAGCTTGGACAGGTACGAGCAGTACTTC
>TRBJ2-3|TRBD1|TRBV24-1|.
CATSDSGTADTDTQYF
TGTGCCACCAGTGATTCCGGGACAGCTGACACAGATACGCAGTATTTT
>TRBJ1-6|.|TRBV10-3|.
CAIRHKGEGPNSPLHF
TGTGCCATCAGGCACAAGGGGGAAGGTCCCAATTCACCCCTCCACTTT
>TRBJ2-3|TRBD2|TRBV4-3|.
CASSQETLAGSADTQYF
TGCGCCAGCAGCCAAGAAACCCTAGCGGGGTCGGCAGATACGCAGTATTTT
>TRBJ1-1|.|TRBV6-6|many
CASSYTLQGVTEAFF
TGTGCCAGCAGTTACACCCTACAGGGTGTGACTGAAGCTTTCTTT
>TRBJ1-5|TRBD1|TRBV6-5|.
CASSYQDRANQPQHF
TGTGCCAGCAGCTACCAGGACAGGGCAAATCAGCCCCAGCATTTT
>TRBJ1-3|TRBD1|TRBV19|once
CASTETGGNTIYF
TGTGCCAGTACAGAGACAGGGGGAAACACCATATATTTT
>TRBJ2-2|.|TRBV5-1|once
CASSLGRITGELFF
TGCGCCAGCAGCTTGGGCAGAATCACCGGGGAGCTGTTTTTT
>TRBJ2-7|.|TRBV4-1|.
CASSQDQGGSSYEQYF
TGCGCCAGCAGCCAAGATCAAGGGGGAAGCTCCTACGAGCAGTACTTC
>TRBJ1-4|TRBD1|TRBV30|.
CAWTGQTNEKLFF
TGTGCCTGGACGGGACAGACTAATGAAAAACTGTTTTTT
>TRBJ2-7|.|TRBV2|few
CASNVFAGSSYEQYF
TGTGCCAGCAACGTTTTCGCGGGAAGCTCCTACGAGCAGTACTTC
>TRBJ1-1|.|TRBV5-1|.
CASSLGGTIVGTEAFF
TGCGCCAGCAGCTTGGGGGGGACAATCGTTGGCACTGAAGCTTTCTTT
>TRBJ1-2|.|TRBV4-3|.
CASSQDDGDYGYTF
TGCGCCAGCAGCCAAGATGACGGGGACTATGGCTACACCTTC
>TRBJ2-1|TRBD2|TRBV9|.
CASSVEGAGGPHNEQFF
TGTGCCAGCAGCGTAGAGGGAGCGGGGGGGCCTCACAATGAGCAGTTCTTC
>TRBJ2-7|TRBD2|TRBV7-2|.
CASSLAPTSGGFYEQYF
TGTGCCAGCAGCTTAGCCCCAACTAGCGGGGGGTTCTACGAGCAGTACTTC
>TRBJ1-1|.|TRBV7-9|.
CASSGDGTPDTEAFF
TGTGCCAGCAGCGGGGATGGGACACCTGACACTGAAGCTTTCTTT
>TRBJ2-2|.|TRBV5-4|.
CASSLGGRLNTGELFF
TGTGCCAGCAGCTTAGGGGGACGGCTAAACACCGGGGAGCTGTTTTTT
>TRBJ2-7|.|TRBV3-1/TRBV3-2|.
CASSQDSSSYEQYF
TGTGCCAGCAGCCAAGATTCCTCCTCCTACGAGCAGTACTTC
>TRBJ1-4|TRBD1|TRBV2|.
CASRTGGINEKLFF
TGTGCCAGCCGGACAGGGGGAATTAATGAAAAACTGTTTTTT
>TRBJ2-7|.|TRBV7-9|.
CASSLDGSSGEQYF
TGTGCCAGCAGCTTAGATGGGTCCTCGGGCGAGCAGTACTTC
>TRBJ1-4|TRBD1|TRBV7-8|.
CASSRGTATNEKLFF
TGTGCCAGCAGCCGAGGGACAGCTACTAATGAAAAACTGTTTTTT
>TRBJ1-4|.|TRBV5-8|.
CASSESLGRMLFF
TGTGCCAGCAGCGAAAGTCTGGGGAGGATGCTGTTTTTT
>TRBJ1-5|.|TRBV7-5|.
CARSLNWGARDRGCSPSNQPQHF
TGTGCCAGAAGCTTAAATTGGGGGGCCAGGGACAGGGGCTGTTCACCTAGCAATCAGCCCCAGCATTTT
>TRBJ2-3|TRBD1|TRBV7-6|.
CASSLSRTGEDPDTQYF
TGTGCCAGCAGCTTATCTAGGACAGGGGAGGACCCAGATACGCAGTATTTT
>TRBJ2-3|TRBD2|TRBV6-2/TRBV6-3|.
CASSYTAGGLHTQYF
TGTGCCAGCAGTTATACTGCGGGGGGGCTTCATACGCAGTATTTT
>TRBJ2-5|.|TRBV6-1|once
CASSEVPRQETQYF
TGTGCCAGCAGTGAAGTTCCCAGGCAAGAGACCCAGTACTTC
>TRBJ2-7|TRBD2|TRBV5-1|.
CASSLVGTSGAPSYEQYF
TGCGCCAGCAGCTTGGTGGGGACTAGCGGGGCTCCTTCCTACGAGCAGTACTTC
>TRBJ1-1|.|TRBV10-1|.
CASSESADCEAFF
TGCGCCAGCAGTGAGAGCGCCGATTGTGAAGCTTTCTTT